The 21 T cell receptor beta chains reported below all come from one sample, sequenced in a study of PD-1 blockade in classical Hodgkin lymphoma. In every patient, relapse followed autologous stem cell transplantation, while exposure to brentuximab vedotin differed. This table comes from immunoSEQ multiplex PCR, and its TCRdb copy is limited to in-frame clones, with some not included. Here the sample spans approximately 13,000 clones, around 80% being singletons. The specimen comprised peripheral blood mononuclear cells (PBMCs), sampled at baseline. The receptors were sampled from a human donor with classical Hodgkin lymphoma.

This chain connects TRBV7-2 to TRBJ1-4; possible D gene TRBD1, 6 bases. The ends were cut back, 3 bases at V and 5 bases at J, with 16 bases in the middle. CDR1 and CDR2 from the germline V gene are SGHTA and FQGNSA. The length of the CDR3 is 16 residues. The CDR3 DNA follows: TGTGCCAGCAGCTTCCGGGGGGCCGCGGGGAATGAAAAACTGTTTTTT. Amino acids: CASSFRGAAGNEKLFF. Filled out from reference TRBV7-2 and TRBJ1-4, the complete variable domain reads GAGVSQSPSNKVTEKGKDVELRCDPISGHTALYWYRQSLGQGLEFLIYFQGNSAPDKSGLPSDRFSAERTGGSVSTLTIQRTQQEDSAVYLCASSFRGAAGNEKLFFGSGTQLSVL.

The V call is TRBV21-1, the J call TRBJ1-1; the table names TRBD1, a call not compared with the DNA. TRBV21-1 is deemed a pseudogene. CDR3 length equals 17 residues. In DNA, the CDR3 is TGTGCCAGCAGCAAACAGGGATGGGACATGGTGAGCACTGAAGCTTTCTTT. Residues: CASSKQGWDMVSTEAFF.

The gene calls are TRBV2 and TRBJ1-2, with D perhaps matching TRBD1 (5 bases). The length of the CDR3 is 14 residues. The V and J ends lost 5 bases and 2 bases respectively, with 12 bases between them. CDR1 is SNHLY, CDR2 FYNNEI, per germline. CDR3 protein: CASSSREWNYGYTF. As DNA, the CDR3 is TGTGCCAGCAGTTCCAGGGAGTGGAACTATGGCTACACCTTC.

The V gene is TRBV5-1, the J gene TRBJ2-5, with D perhaps TRBD2 (7 bases). This CDR3 comprises 15 residues. V lost 1 base and J lost 5, with 15 bases in between. Germline lookup yields CDR1 SGHRS and CDR2 YFSETQ. CDR3 DNA sequence: TGCGCCAGCAGCTTGAGGGGGGGAGCGGAGGAGACCCAGTACTTC. This gives the protein CASSLRGGAEETQYF.

The rearrangement uses TRBV13 and TRBJ1-2, with D unresolved. The CDR3 covers 12 residues. Looked up from germline, CDR1 is PRHDT and CDR2 is FYEKMQ (reference sequence). Trimming pared 5 bases from V and 8 bases from J, leaving 12 bases between. The CDR3 nucleotides read TGTGCCAGCAGCATACAGATATGGGGCTACACCTTC. Protein sequence: CASSIQIWGYTF.

J is TRBJ2-1 and V is TRBV28, with D unresolved. This CDR3 has 11 residues. V lost 6 bases, J lost 6 bases, and 6 bases lay in between. Germline V gene lookup returns CDR1 MDHEN and CDR2 SYDVKM. In nucleotides, the CDR3 is TGTGCCAGCAGAAGGAGCAATGAGCAGTTCTTC. Translation: CASRRSNEQFF.

The chain carries TRBV6-5 and TRBJ2-1, with 7 bases that match TRBD1. Germline loops: CDR1 MNHEY, CDR2 SVGAGI. This CDR3 spans 14 amino acids. Unmatched junction bases numbered 5, after V lost 7 bases and J lost 2 bases. The CDR3 DNA follows: TGTGCCAGCACCCGACAGGGAGCCTACAATGAGCAGTTCTTC. This gives the protein CASTRQGAYNEQFF.

The V gene is TRBV29-1, the J gene TRBJ2-7, with 11 bases identical to TRBD1. From germline, CDR1 is SQVTM and CDR2 ANQGSEA. J lost 6 bases, V lost 4 bases, and 8 bases had no gene match. This CDR3 spans 14 amino acids. CDR3 region: CSVVAGTGGREQYF. The DNA for the CDR3 is TGCAGCGTTGTGGCCGGGACAGGGGGACGCGAGCAGTACTTC.

V gene TRBV5-1 combines with J gene TRBJ1-2; possible D gene TRBD1, 6 bases. With 1 base removed from V and 6 bases from J, the gap between germline ends came to 10 bases. Germline values: CDR1 SGHRS, CDR2 YFSETQ. The CDR3 length is 13 residues. In DNA form, the CDR3 reads TGCGCCAGCAGCTTGAACAGGGAGAATGGCTACACCTTC. Protein product: CASSLNRENGYTF.

The rearrangement links TRBV9 to TRBJ2-1, with 10 bases that match TRBD1. V was clipped by 0 bases and J by 6 bases; unmatched bases: 0. Per the germline V gene, CDR1 is SGDLS and CDR2 is YYNGEE. The CDR3 is 14 residues long. CDR3 in amino acids: CASSVGTGGNEQFF. CDR3 DNA: TGTGCCAGCAGCGTAGGGACAGGGGGCAATGAGCAGTTCTTC.

The V call is TRBV7-6, the J call TRBJ2-3, with no clear D. The V gene's germline CDR1 is SGHVS and CDR2 FNYEAQ. The CDR3 is 13 amino acids. V lost 5 bases and J lost 3, with 9 bases in between. CDR3 sequence (DNA): TGTGCCAGCAGCCGGAAACGGACAGATACGCAGTATTTT. This encodes CASSRKRTDTQYF.

The chain couples TRBV29-1 to TRBJ2-6; 7 nucleotides match TRBD1. From germline, CDR1 is SQVTM and CDR2 ANQGSEA. Losses at the gene ends were 4 bases for V and 0 bases for J; bases not matched to a gene: 12. The CDR3 has 18 amino acids. The CDR3, as DNA: TGCAGCGTTGTAGGCAGGGGGACCAACCCCTCTGGGGCCAACGTCCTGACTTTC. Translated, it gives CSVVGRGTNPSGANVLTF. Drawing the rest from reference TRBV29-1 and TRBJ2-6, the complete variable domain is SAVISQKPSRDICQRGTSLTIQCQVDSQVTMMFWYRQQPGQSLTLIATANQGSEATYESGFVIDKFPISRPNLTFSTLTVSNMSPEDSSIYLCSVVGRGTNPSGANVLTFGAGSRLTVL.

The chain employs TRBV15 and TRBJ1-3; weak D call: TRBD1 (5 bases). Germline CDR1 and CDR2: LNHNV and YYDKDF (reference sequence). This CDR3 region has 17 residues. With 2 bases removed from V and 0 bases from J, the gap between germline ends came to 14 bases. The CDR3 region has the DNA TGTGCCACCAGCAGAAAATACGGACAAACCTCTGGAAACACCATATATTTT. Translating it yields CATSRKYGQTSGNTIYF.

The V call is TRBV18, the J call TRBJ1-2; 7 positions match TRBD1. Germline CDR1 is KGHSH and CDR2 is LQKENI. After removal of 5 bases from V and 5 bases from J, the junction contained 11 bases not matched to a gene. This CDR3 region has 15 residues. The CDR3 protein is CASSEYSGTVYGYTF. The CDR3 DNA reads TGTGCCAGCTCAGAATATTCCGGGACAGTTTATGGCTACACCTTC.

This sequence joins TRBV19 and TRBJ2-1; D is unclear. V dropped 3 bases and J dropped 6 bases, with 15 bases sitting between them. Germline-derived CDR1 and CDR2 are LNHDA and SQIVND (reference sequence). The CDR3 is 15 residues long. The CDR3 loop reads CASSISRRLLNEQFF. CDR3 DNA: TGTGCCAGTAGTATTAGTCGTCGACTCCTCAATGAGCAGTTCTTC.

The J gene is TRBJ2-1, the V gene TRBV5-1, with a weak D call TRBD1 (6 bases). The V end was cut by 4 bases, the J end by 8 bases, with 22 bases between. The CDR3 covers 16 residues. CDR1 is SGHRS and CDR2 is YFSETQ in the germline V gene. Here the CDR3 reads CASSTTGTRGFYEQFF. Written as DNA, the CDR3 is TGCGCCAGCAGCACTACCGGGACACGGGGCTTCTATGAGCAGTTCTTC.

The chain combines TRBV29-1 with TRBJ1-2, with a possible D match to TRBD1 (5 bases). V was trimmed by 5 bases and J by 6 bases, leaving 10 bases between them. The CDR3 is 11 amino acids. The germline V gene encodes CDR1 SQVTM and CDR2 ANQGSEA. The CDR3 region is CSVKGLNGYTF. In DNA, the CDR3 is TGCAGCGTTAAGGGGCTAAATGGCTACACCTTC.

The rearrangement links TRBV6-1 to TRBJ1-3, with D unclear. The V end was cut by 10 bases, the J end by 3 bases, with 7 bases between. Germline CDR1 is MNHNS and CDR2 is SASEGT. This CDR3 is 11 amino acids long. The CDR3: CATKIGNTIYF. The CDR3 DNA sequence: TGTGCCACCAAAATTGGAAACACCATATATTTT.

This clone has a handful of counts. The chain links TRBV4-3 to TRBJ1-5, with no clear D. The CDR3 length is 13 residues. The germline V gene has CDR1 LGHNA and CDR2 YSLEER. The ends were cut back, 0 bases at V and 2 bases at J, with 2 bases in the middle. This CDR3 is CASSQDGNQPQHF. CDR3 DNA sequence: TGCGCCAGCAGCCAAGATGGCAATCAGCCCCAGCATTTT.

The chain is built from TRBV7-2 and TRBJ2-3; D might be TRBD2 (5 bases). V shed 1 base and J shed 3 bases, with 11 bases lying between them. The germline gives CDR1 SGHTA, CDR2 FQGNSA. There are 15 residues in the CDR3. In nucleotides, the CDR3 is TGTGCCAGCAGCTTAGTTGGGCTAGCAACAGATACGCAGTATTTT. It encodes CASSLVGLATDTQYF. Full variable domain (rest looked up from reference TRBV7-2 and TRBJ2-3): GAGVSQSPSNKVTEKGKDVELRCDPISGHTALYWYRQSLGQGLEFLIYFQGNSAPDKSGLPSDRFSAERTGGSVSTLTIQRTQQEDSAVYLCASSLVGLATDTQYFGPGTRLTVL.

The chain joins TRBV5-1 to TRBJ2-5, with 7 bases fitting TRBD2. This CDR3 comprises 15 residues. Germline assignment: CDR1 SGHRS and CDR2 YFSETQ. V gave up 5 bases and J gave up 5 bases; unmatched junction bases: 12. The CDR3 is CASSRILAEVETQYF. In DNA form, the CDR3 reads TGCGCCAGCAGTCGCATCCTAGCGGAGGTGGAGACCCAGTACTTC. Together with reference TRBV5-1 and TRBJ2-5, the CDR3 gives the full variable domain: KAGVTQTPRYLIKTRGQQVTLSCSPISGHRSVSWYQQTPGQGLQFLFEYFSETQRNKGNFPGRFSGRQFSNSRSEMNVSTLELGDSALYLCASSRILAEVETQYFGPGTRLLVL.